This passage covers 28 T cell receptor beta chains from one sample sequenced in a study of T cells in Graves' hyperthyroidism and ophthalmopathy. RNA transcripts gave rise to amplified TCR beta CDR3 regions. Using the HTBI primer set, a first-round RT-PCR was run on the TCR CDR3. TCRdb re-called the multiplex PCR reads with MiXCR, one entry per CDR3 protein. The table lists some 620,000 distinct CDR3 sequences, around 15% of them singletons. The sequenced sample consisted of blood. The origin of the receptors is a woman aged 25 to 39 with Graves' hyperthyroidism.

This clonotype was counted ten times or more. The chain links TRBV7-8 to TRBJ1-5, with 9 bases aligning to TRBD1. CDR1 SGHVS and CDR2 FQNEAQ come from the germline V gene. The CDR3 totals 16 residues. The trim removed 5 bases at V and 3 bases at J, leaving 8 bases unmatched. The CDR3 is CASSPGTGYSNQPQHF. The CDR3 DNA reads as TGTGCCAGCAGCCCCGGGACAGGGTATTCCAATCAGCCCCAGCATTTT. Variable domain in full (rest from reference TRBV7-8 and TRBJ1-5): GAGVSQSPRYKVAKRGQDVALRCDPISGHVSLFWYQQALGQGPEFLTYFQNEAQLDKSGLPSDRFFAERPEGSVSTLKIQRTQQEDSAVYLCASSPGTGYSNQPQHFGDGTRLSIL.

This clonotype was seen repeatedly, ten times or more. The CDR3 DNA is TGTGCCATCAAAGGGCAGGATGACTATGGCTACACCTTC. This encodes CAIKGQDDYGYTF. The V and J genes are TRBV28 and TRBJ1-2, with D hard to call. The germline gives CDR1 MDHEN, CDR2 SYDVKM. With 10 bases removed from V and 3 bases from J, the gap between germline ends came to 15 bases. The CDR3 spans 13 residues.

This clonotype appeared a few times. Its ends do not fully match the called genes, so a read error is possible. The rearrangement links TRBV12-3 or TRBV12-4 to TRBJ2-2, with D perhaps matching TRBD1 (6 bases). The CDR3 extends over 16 amino acids. CDR3 sequence reads: CDSSSDRQMNTGELFF. The CDR3 region has the DNA TGTGACAGCAGTTCGGACAGACAGATGAACACCGGGGAGCTGTTTTTT.

This rearrangement joins TRBV6-1 to TRBJ1-2; 12 bases agree with TRBD1. The CDR3 sequence is 13 residues long. With V trimmed by 6 bases and J by 4 bases, 0 bases remained unmatched. Germline loops: CDR1 MNHNS, CDR2 SASEGT. CDR3 sequence reads: CASRGQGAYGYTF. As DNA, the CDR3 is TGTGCCAGCAGGGGACAGGGGGCCTATGGCTACACCTTC.

In its sample, this clonotype was seen a few times. For the CDR3, the DNA is TGCAGCGTTGAGGGTCTGGACAGAGAGACCCAGTACTTC. The encoded protein is CSVEGLDRETQYF. The chain recombines TRBV29-1 with TRBJ2-5; tentative D call: TRBD1 (6 bases). The CDR3 length is 13 residues. V was pared by 3 bases and J by 4 bases, with 12 bases between. Germline V gives CDR1 SQVTM, CDR2 ANQGSEA.

Ten or more counts support this clonotype. This chain joins TRBV6-1 and TRBJ2-5, with TRBD2 matching over 10 bases. The CDR3 sequence is 15 residues long. Germline trimming cut 6 bases from V and 5 bases from J; bases unmatched to any gene: 9. Looked up from germline, CDR1 is MNHNS and CDR2 is SASEGT. In DNA, the CDR3 is TGTGCCAGCAGGGAGACCGGGACTAGCGTTGAGACCCAGTACTTC. It is translated as CASRETGTSVETQYF.

In its sample, this clonotype was seen many times. The rearrangement uses TRBV6-1 and TRBJ2-1, with D unclear. The germline V gene encodes CDR1 MNHNS and CDR2 SASEGT. V lost 8 bases and J lost 0, with 17 bases in between. The CDR3 loop spans 16 amino acids. DNA of the CDR3: TGTGCCAGCCCAGTAAGCATCGCCAGCTCCTACAATGAGCAGTTCTTC. Translating it yields CASPVSIASSYNEQFF.

This clonotype was seen at least ten times. J is TRBJ2-7 and V is TRBV6-2 or TRBV6-3, with 12 bases that match TRBD2. This CDR3 comprises 14 residues. V dropped 8 bases and J dropped 2; count of bases not matched to a gene: 4. Germline CDR1 is MNHEY and CDR2 is SVGEGT. CDR3 sequence (DNA): TGTGCCAGCGAGCTAGCGGGAGGGCCCTACGAGCAGTACTTC. It yields the protein CASELAGGPYEQYF.

The chain recombines TRBV29-1 with TRBJ2-3; D might be TRBD1 or TRBD2, each matching 5 bases. The CDR3 totals 11 residues. Germline loops: CDR1 SQVTM, CDR2 ANQGSEA. Trimming pared 3 bases from V and 5 bases from J, leaving 6 bases between. CDR3 amino acids: CSVDGGDTQYF. CDR3 nucleotides: TGCAGCGTTGATGGGGGAGATACGCAGTATTTT.

A note on this clonotype: This may be a read error: a much more frequent sequence differs by one nucleotide. The gene calls are TRBV6-1 and TRBJ2-7, with unresolved D. V was shortened by 8 bases and J by 0 bases, with 14 bases between the two germline ends. Germline V gene data show CDR1 as MNHNS and CDR2 as SASEGT. This CDR3 region has 14 residues. Here the CDR3 DNA reads TGTGCCAGCGAGAAGGACGCTATCTCCTACGAGCAGTACTTC. Its translation: CASEKDAISYEQYF.

This clonotype came up many times. The chain employs TRBV24-1 and TRBJ2-2, with 11 bases lining up with TRBD1. V lost 4 bases, J lost 6 bases, and 6 bases stayed unmatched. CDR1 is KGHDR, CDR2 SFDVKD, per germline. CDR3 length: 16 amino acids. Here the CDR3 reads CATSDLGQGDAGELFF. CDR3 nucleotide sequence: TGTGCCACCAGTGACCTGGGACAGGGGGATGCCGGGGAGCTGTTTTTT.

This clonotype was counted only a few times. This rearrangement joins TRBV29-1 to TRBJ2-7, with 9 bases fitting TRBD1. Unmatched junction bases numbered 12, after V lost 6 bases and J lost 6 bases. Germline CDR1 and CDR2: SQVTM and ANQGSEA. This CDR3 is built from 14 residues. The CDR3 region has the DNA TGCAGCGTGGCTACCGGGACAGGGTCCGCCGAGCAGTACTTC. Residues: CSVATGTGSAEQYF.

The J gene is TRBJ2-7, the V gene TRBV4-1; 11 bases agree with TRBD2. The ends lost 0 bases at V and 0 bases at J; junction bases unmatched: 4. Germline CDR1 reads MGHRA; CDR2 reads YSYEKL. The CDR3 is made up of 17 amino acids. For the CDR3, the DNA is TGCGCCAGCAGCCAAGAGGAGGGGACTAGCGGCTCCTACGAGCAGTACTTC. This translates into CASSQEEGTSGSYEQYF.

There are a few counts of this clonotype. The chain employs TRBV11-2 and TRBJ1-3; 8 nucleotides match TRBD1. Germline CDR1 and CDR2: SGHAT and FQNNGV. With V trimmed by 1 base and J by 2 bases, 7 bases remained unmatched. The CDR3 covers 17 residues. The CDR3 region has the DNA TGTGCCAGCAGCTTAGTTGGACTGACAGGGGCTGGAAACACCATATATTTT. Translated: CASSLVGLTGAGNTIYF.

This sequence joins TRBV20-1 and TRBJ2-3; unclear D gene. Germline V gene sequence: CDR1 DFQATT, CDR2 SNEGSKA (reference sequence). The CDR3 loop spans 9 amino acids. V shed 3 bases and J shed 6 bases, with 1 base lying between them. The CDR3 spells CSARDTQYF. The CDR3 nucleotides read TGCAGTGCTAGGGATACGCAGTATTTT.

In this sample, this clonotype turned up many times. V gene TRBV20-1 combines with J gene TRBJ1-5, with D unclear. The germline V gene encodes CDR1 DFQATT and CDR2 SNEGSKA (reference sequence). The germline V and J ends were trimmed by 4 bases and 5 bases, with 24 bases remaining between them. This CDR3 has 17 amino acids. The CDR3 sequence is CSATEPSPSVKYQPQHF. The CDR3, as DNA: TGCAGTGCTACCGAGCCTAGCCCCTCTGTTAAATATCAGCCCCAGCATTTT.

The sample holds many counts of this clonotype. The V gene is TRBV12-3 or TRBV12-4, the J gene TRBJ2-7; tentative D call: TRBD1 (7 bases). Between the trimmed V and J ends, which lost 2 bases and 3 bases, there was a span of 20 bases. The CDR3 contains 17 residues. This CDR3 is CASSLLAGQGEVYEQYF. The CDR3 nucleotides are TGTGCCAGCAGTTTATTGGCGGGGCAGGGGGAGGTCTACGAGCAGTACTTC.

This clonotype turned up a few times. The rearrangement uses TRBV20-1 and TRBJ2-3, with a tentative D call TRBD2 (6 bases). The CDR3 sequence is 12 residues long. V was clipped by 5 bases and J by 4 bases, with 10 bases between them. Germline values: CDR1 DFQATT, CDR2 SNEGSKA (reference sequence). The DNA for the CDR3 is TGCAGTGCTGGGGGGAACCCAGATACGCAGTATTTT. Protein: CSAGGNPDTQYF.

This clonotype was seen many times. The chain joins TRBV29-1 to TRBJ2-2; 9 nucleotides line up with TRBD2. Germline lookup yields CDR1 SQVTM and CDR2 ANQGSEA. The CDR3 runs 14 residues. Germline trimming cut 6 bases from V and 5 bases from J; bases unmatched to any gene: 7. The CDR3 nucleotides read TGCAGCGTCAAAGGACTAGCGTGGACCGGGGAGCTGTTTTTT. It is translated as CSVKGLAWTGELFF.

As for this clonotype: A clone one base away is much larger, so this may be a read error. The chain is built from TRBV20-1 and TRBJ2-1, with TRBD2 matching over 13 bases. This CDR3 is 18 amino acids long. The germline gives CDR1 DFQATT, CDR2 SNEGSKA (reference sequence). V lost 3 bases and J lost 8; bases outside the gene matches: 16. CDR3 region: CSASDPGLAGPGGDEQFF. In DNA form, the CDR3 reads TGCAGTGCTAGTGATCCGGGACTAGCGGGACCAGGTGGCGATGAGCAGTTCTTC.

This clonotype was found many times. Here the CDR3 reads CASSYGGFSTDTQYF. CDR3 coding DNA: TGTGCCAGCAGCTATGGAGGCTTCAGCACAGATACGCAGTATTTT. The chain combines TRBV7-2 with TRBJ2-3, with a tentative D call TRBD2 (5 bases). CDR3 size: 15 residues. The germline V and J ends were trimmed by 4 bases and 0 bases, with 11 bases remaining between them. CDR1 is SGHTA, CDR2 FQGNSA, per germline.

V usage is TRBV3-1 and J usage is TRBJ2-6; TRBD1 matches at 9 bases. V was clipped by 6 bases and J by 4 bases; unmatched bases: 13. Per germline, CDR1 LGHDT and CDR2 YNNKEL (reference sequence). This CDR3 has 18 residues. The CDR3 sequence: CASRNHGTGKGGANVLTF. The DNA of the CDR3 is TGTGCCAGCAGGAATCACGGGACAGGGAAAGGAGGGGCCAACGTCCTGACTTTC. Together with reference TRBV3-1 and TRBJ2-6, the CDR3 gives the full variable domain: DTAVSQTPKYLVTQMGNDKSIKCEQNLGHDTMYWYKQDSKKFLKIMFSYNNKELIINETVPNRFSPKSPDKAHLNLHINSLELGDSAVYFCASRNHGTGKGGANVLTFGAGSRLTVL.

The chain carries TRBV9 and TRBJ2-7; D might be TRBD2 (6 bases). Germline CDR1 is SGDLS and CDR2 is YYNGEE. The CDR3 has 15 amino acids. Trimming pared 0 bases from V and 3 bases from J, leaving 13 bases between. The DNA of the CDR3 is TGTGCCAGCAGCGTAGCAGCTGGGACTCTCTACGAGCAGTACTTC. Translation gives CASSVAAGTLYEQYF.

A word on this clonotype: A much larger clone lies a single base off, so this may be a read error. The chain joins TRBV7-2 to TRBJ2-1, with D maybe TRBD2 (6 bases). Germline CDR1 is SGHTA and CDR2 is FQGNSA. The CDR3 has 17 amino acids. CDR3 coding DNA: TGTGCCAGCAGCTTAGTTTATTCGGGACTGTCCTACAATGAGCGGTTCTTC. This sequence encodes CASSLVYSGLSYNERFF.

This clonotype showed up many times. V usage is TRBV20-1 and J usage is TRBJ2-1; 12 bases agree with TRBD1. CDR1 DFQATT and CDR2 SNEGSKA come from the germline V gene (reference sequence). The trim removed 6 bases at V and 9 bases at J, leaving 6 bases unmatched. The CDR3 is 13 residues long. Here the CDR3 DNA reads TGCAGTGCCCCGGGACAGGGGGCAGGTGAGCAGTTCTTC. This encodes CSAPGQGAGEQFF.

This clonotype was observed a single time. The chain recombines TRBV27 with TRBJ2-2; the D gene is possibly TRBD1 (5 bases). The germline V and J ends were trimmed by 10 bases and 6 bases, with 18 bases remaining between them. CDR1 is MNHEY, CDR2 SMNVEV, per germline (reference sequence). The CDR3 has 14 residues. Here the CDR3 DNA reads TGTGCCACCTTCGCAGGGTTGCTGTCCGGGGAGCTGTTTTTT. As protein: CATFAGLLSGELFF.

A note on this clonotype: Possible read error: a much larger clone is one base away. V gene TRBV28 combines with J gene TRBJ1-1, with a tentative D call TRBD1 (5 bases). The CDR3 covers 12 residues. Germline V gene sequence: CDR1 MDHEN, CDR2 SYDVKM. In DNA, the CDR3 is TGTGGGGCGACAGTGTCTGTCACTGAAGCTTTCTTT. Encoded protein: CGATVSVTEAFF.

Concerning this clonotype: A read error may account for a junction end that differs from germline. The rearrangement joins TRBV11-1 to TRBJ1-1; 7 nucleotides match TRBD1. Germline CDR1 is SGHAT and CDR2 is FQDESV (reference sequence). The CDR3 loop spans 14 amino acids. CDR3 protein: CASSYTGEGTEAVF. CDR3 nucleotide sequence: TGTGCCAGCAGCTATACAGGGGAGGGGACTGAAGCTGTCTTT.